What follows are 7 T cell receptor beta chains derived from one specimen sequenced in a study of T-cell reconstitution after alpha-beta-depleted transplantation in children. As it was prepared, the TCRbeta library received unique molecular identifiers. MiXCR, applied by TCRdb to the PCR reads, yields one record per CDR3 protein. The repertoire holds 190,000 or so distinct CDR3 sequences, with about 6.8% as singletons. Material: PBMCs from the stem cell graft donor, obtained from the stem cell graft. These receptors originate from a human donor who donated a stem cell graft to a child with Wiskott-Aldrich syndrome.

This clonotype was detected a few times. The chain employs TRBV30 and TRBJ1-1; D perhaps matches TRBD1 (6 bases). Trimming cost V 4 bases and J 5 bases, with 14 bases left between them. The germline V gene encodes CDR1 GTSNPN and CDR2 SVGIG (reference sequence). The CDR3 has 13 residues. The DNA for the CDR3 is TGTGCCTGGACCATACAGGGTGAGACTGAAGCTTTCTTT. It specifies CAWTIQGETEAFF.

V usage is TRBV20-1 and J usage is TRBJ2-1; TRBD2 matches at 9 bases. V was pared by 2 bases and J by 3 bases, with 2 bases of the junction left unmatched. This CDR3 has 14 amino acids. The germline V gene has CDR1 DFQATT and CDR2 SNEGSKA (reference sequence). CDR3 sequence (DNA): TGCAGTGCTAGAAAACTAGCGGGCTACAATGAGCAGTTCTTC. Translated: CSARKLAGYNEQFF.

This clonotype showed up many times. The J gene is TRBJ1-5, the V gene TRBV12-3 or TRBV12-4; a weak D match, TRBD1 (5 bases). The V gene lost 5 bases and the J gene lost 4 bases, with 12 bases spanning the gap. This CDR3 has 14 amino acids. The CDR3 protein is CASSPGTLNQPQHF. The CDR3 nucleotides are TGTGCCAGCAGTCCCGGGACTTTAAATCAGCCCCAGCATTTT.

The V and J genes are TRBV11-2 and TRBJ2-7, with D uncertain. The CDR3 sequence is 15 residues long. Germline V gene data show CDR1 as SGHAT and CDR2 as FQNNGV. Trimming stripped 0 bases from V and 0 bases from J, with 9 bases between. The CDR3 reads CASSLEVGFSYEQYF. The CDR3 DNA reads TGTGCCAGCAGCTTAGAGGTGGGATTCTCCTACGAGCAGTACTTC.

This clonotype has ten or more counts. The chain carries TRBV12-3 or TRBV12-4 and TRBJ1-4; 7 nucleotides align to TRBD1. CDR3 length equals 14 residues. With V trimmed by 5 bases and J by 4 bases, 4 bases remained unmatched. CDR3 amino acids: CASSPGQINEKLFF. DNA of the CDR3: TGTGCCAGCAGTCCGGGACAGATTAATGAAAAACTGTTTTTT.

At least ten counts were recorded for this clonotype. V and J are TRBV5-1 and TRBJ2-1, with TRBD2 matching over 9 bases. Germline V lookup: CDR1 SGHRS, CDR2 YFSETQ. V lost 0 bases, J lost 10 bases, and 8 bases stayed unmatched. This CDR3 has 15 amino acids. CDR3 DNA: TGCGCCAGCAGCTTGGAGGTGCTAGCGGGAAACGAGCAGTTCTTC. Amino acids: CASSLEVLAGNEQFF.

This clonotype was seen more than once but under ten times. The genes are TRBV5-1 and TRBJ1-5; tentative D call: TRBD1 (6 bases). The CDR3 covers 13 residues. Germline values: CDR1 SGHRS, CDR2 YFSETQ. Trimming took 8 bases from V and 0 from J, leaving 9 bases between them. CDR3 sequence: CASRTDSNQPQHF. In DNA form, the CDR3 reads TGCGCCAGTAGGACAGATAGCAATCAGCCCCAGCATTTT.